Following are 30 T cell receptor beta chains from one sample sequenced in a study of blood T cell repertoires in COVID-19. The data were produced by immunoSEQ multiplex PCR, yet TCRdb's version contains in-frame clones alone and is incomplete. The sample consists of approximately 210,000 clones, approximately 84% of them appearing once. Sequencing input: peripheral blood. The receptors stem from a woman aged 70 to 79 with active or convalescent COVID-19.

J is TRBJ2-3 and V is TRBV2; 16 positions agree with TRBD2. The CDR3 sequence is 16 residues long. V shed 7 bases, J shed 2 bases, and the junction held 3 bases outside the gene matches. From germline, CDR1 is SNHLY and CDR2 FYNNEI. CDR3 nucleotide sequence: TGTGCCAGCATGGGACTAGCGGGAGGGGTCACAGATACGCAGTATTTT. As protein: CASMGLAGGVTDTQYF.

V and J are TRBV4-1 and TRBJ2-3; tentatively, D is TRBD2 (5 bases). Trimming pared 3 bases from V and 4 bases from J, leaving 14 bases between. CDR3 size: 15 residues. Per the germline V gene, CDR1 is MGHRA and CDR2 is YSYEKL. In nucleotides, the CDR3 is TGCGCCAGCAGCCACGCCGGGGATCTAGCAGATACGCAGTATTTT. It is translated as CASSHAGDLADTQYF.

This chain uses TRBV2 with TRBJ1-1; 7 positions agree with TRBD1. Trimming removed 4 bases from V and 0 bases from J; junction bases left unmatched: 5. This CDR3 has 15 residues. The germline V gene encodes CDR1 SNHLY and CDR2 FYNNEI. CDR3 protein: CASSGPGQMNTEAFF. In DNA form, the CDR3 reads TGTGCCAGCAGTGGACCGGGACAGATGAACACTGAAGCTTTCTTT. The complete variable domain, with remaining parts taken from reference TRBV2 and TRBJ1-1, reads EPEVTQTPSHQVTQMGQEVILRCVPISNHLYFYWYRQILGQKVEFLVSFYNNEISEKSEIFDDQFSVERPDGSNFTLKIRSTKLEDSAMYFCASSGPGQMNTEAFFGQGTRLTVV.

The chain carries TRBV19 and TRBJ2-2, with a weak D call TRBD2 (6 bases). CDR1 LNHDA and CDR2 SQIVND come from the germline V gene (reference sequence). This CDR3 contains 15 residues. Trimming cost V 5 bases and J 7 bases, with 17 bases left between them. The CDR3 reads CASSQGTGLLGELFF. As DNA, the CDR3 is TGTGCCAGTAGTCAGGGAACGGGACTCCTCGGGGAGCTGTTTTTT.

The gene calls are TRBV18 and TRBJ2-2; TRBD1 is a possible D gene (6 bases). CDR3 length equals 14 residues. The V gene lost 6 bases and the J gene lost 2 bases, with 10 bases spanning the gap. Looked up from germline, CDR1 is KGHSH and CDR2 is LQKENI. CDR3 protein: CASSGDTNTGELFF. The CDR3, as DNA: TGTGCCAGCTCGGGGGACACCAACACCGGGGAGCTGTTTTTT.

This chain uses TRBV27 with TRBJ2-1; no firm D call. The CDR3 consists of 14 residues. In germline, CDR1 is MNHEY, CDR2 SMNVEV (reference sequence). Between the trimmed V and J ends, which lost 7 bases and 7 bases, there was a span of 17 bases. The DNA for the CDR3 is TGTGCCAGCAAGACTCAAGCCCTGACGAATGAGCAGTTCTTC. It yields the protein CASKTQALTNEQFF.

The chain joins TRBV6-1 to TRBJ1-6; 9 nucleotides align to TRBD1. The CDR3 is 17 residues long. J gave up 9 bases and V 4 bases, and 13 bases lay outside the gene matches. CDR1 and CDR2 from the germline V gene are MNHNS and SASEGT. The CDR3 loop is CASSVRDRVGVGSPLHF. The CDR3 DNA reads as TGTGCCAGCAGTGTTCGGGACAGGGTGGGAGTCGGTTCACCCCTCCACTTT.

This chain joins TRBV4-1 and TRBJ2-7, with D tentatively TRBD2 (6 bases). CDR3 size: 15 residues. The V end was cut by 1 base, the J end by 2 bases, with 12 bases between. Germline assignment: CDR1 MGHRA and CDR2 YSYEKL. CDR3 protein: CASSQVAEAPYEQYF. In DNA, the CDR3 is TGCGCCAGCAGCCAAGTAGCGGAAGCCCCCTACGAGCAGTACTTC.

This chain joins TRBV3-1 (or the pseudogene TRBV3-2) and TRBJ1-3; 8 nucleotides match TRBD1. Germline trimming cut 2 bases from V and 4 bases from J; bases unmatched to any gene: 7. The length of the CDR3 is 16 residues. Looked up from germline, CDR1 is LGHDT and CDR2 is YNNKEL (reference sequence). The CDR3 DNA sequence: TGTGCCAGCAGCCAACGGGGGACAGGAAAGGGAAACACCATATATTTT. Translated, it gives CASSQRGTGKGNTIYF.

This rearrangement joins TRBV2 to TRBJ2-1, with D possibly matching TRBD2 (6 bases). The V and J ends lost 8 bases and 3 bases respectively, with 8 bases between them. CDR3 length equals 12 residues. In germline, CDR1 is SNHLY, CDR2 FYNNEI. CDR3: CASGRNYNEQFF. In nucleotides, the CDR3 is TGTGCCAGCGGGAGGAACTACAATGAGCAGTTCTTC.

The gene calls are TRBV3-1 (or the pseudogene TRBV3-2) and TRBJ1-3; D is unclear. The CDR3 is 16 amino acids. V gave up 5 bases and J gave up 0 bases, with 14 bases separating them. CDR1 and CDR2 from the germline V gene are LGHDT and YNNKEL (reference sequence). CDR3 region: CASSYYERSSGNTIYF. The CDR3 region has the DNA TGTGCCAGCAGCTATTATGAACGGAGCTCTGGAAACACCATATATTTT.

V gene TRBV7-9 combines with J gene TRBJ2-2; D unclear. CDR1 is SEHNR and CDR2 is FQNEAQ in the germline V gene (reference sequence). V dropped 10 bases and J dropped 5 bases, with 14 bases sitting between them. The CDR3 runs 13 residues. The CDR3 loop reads CATPGARTGELFF. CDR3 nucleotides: TGTGCCACGCCCGGTGCGAGGACCGGGGAGCTGTTTTTT.

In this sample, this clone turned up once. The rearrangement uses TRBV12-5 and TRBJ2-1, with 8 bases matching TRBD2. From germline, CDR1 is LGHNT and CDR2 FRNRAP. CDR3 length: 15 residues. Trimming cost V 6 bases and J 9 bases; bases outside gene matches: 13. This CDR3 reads CASGGVGTRLGEQFF. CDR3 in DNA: TGTGCTAGTGGGGGGGTCGGGACTAGATTAGGTGAGCAGTTCTTC.

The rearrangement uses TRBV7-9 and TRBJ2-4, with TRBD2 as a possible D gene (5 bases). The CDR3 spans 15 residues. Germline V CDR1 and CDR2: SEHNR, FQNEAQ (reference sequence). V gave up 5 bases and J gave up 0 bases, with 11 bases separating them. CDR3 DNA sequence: TGTGCCAGCAGCCCCTGGGAGCCAGCCAAAAACATTCAGTACTTC. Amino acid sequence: CASSPWEPAKNIQYF.

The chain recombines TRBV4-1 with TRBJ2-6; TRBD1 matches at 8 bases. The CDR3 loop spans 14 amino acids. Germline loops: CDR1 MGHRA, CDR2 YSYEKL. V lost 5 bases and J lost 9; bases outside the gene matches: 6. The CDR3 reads CASSSGGVYNVLTF. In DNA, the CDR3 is TGCGCCAGCAGCTCAGGGGGCGTTTACAACGTCCTGACTTTC.

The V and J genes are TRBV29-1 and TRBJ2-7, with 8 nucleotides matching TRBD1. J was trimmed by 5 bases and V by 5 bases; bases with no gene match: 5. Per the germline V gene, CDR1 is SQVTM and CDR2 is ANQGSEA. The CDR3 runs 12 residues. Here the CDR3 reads CSVRTGWNEQYF. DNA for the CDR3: TGCAGCGTTAGGACAGGGTGGAACGAGCAGTACTTC.

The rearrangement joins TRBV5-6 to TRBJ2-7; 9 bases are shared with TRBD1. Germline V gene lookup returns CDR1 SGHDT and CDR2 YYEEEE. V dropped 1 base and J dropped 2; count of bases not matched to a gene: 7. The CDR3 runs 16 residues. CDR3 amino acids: CASSLYLGTGTYEQYF. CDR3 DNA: TGTGCCAGCAGCTTGTATTTAGGGACAGGGACCTACGAGCAGTACTTC. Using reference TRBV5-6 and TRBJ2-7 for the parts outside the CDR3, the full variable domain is DAGVTQSPTHLIKTRGQQVTLRCSPKSGHDTVSWYQQALGQGPQFIFQYYEEEERQRGNFPDRFSGHQFPNYSSELNVNALLLGDSALYLCASSLYLGTGTYEQYFGPGTRLTVT.

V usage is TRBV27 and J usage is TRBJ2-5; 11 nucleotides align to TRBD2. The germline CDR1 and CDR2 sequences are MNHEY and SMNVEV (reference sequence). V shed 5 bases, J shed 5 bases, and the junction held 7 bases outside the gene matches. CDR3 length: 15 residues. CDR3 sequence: CASSPLAGVSETQYF. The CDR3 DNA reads TGTGCCAGCAGTCCACTAGCGGGAGTCAGTGAGACCCAGTACTTC.

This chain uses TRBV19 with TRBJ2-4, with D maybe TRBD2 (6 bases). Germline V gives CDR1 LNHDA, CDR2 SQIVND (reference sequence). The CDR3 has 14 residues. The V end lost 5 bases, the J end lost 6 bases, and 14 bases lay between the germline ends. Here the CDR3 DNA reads TGTGCCAGTAGTCTGGGACGGGGGTCAAACATTCAGTACTTC. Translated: CASSLGRGSNIQYF. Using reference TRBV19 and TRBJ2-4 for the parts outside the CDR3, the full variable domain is DGGITQSPKYLFRKEGQNVTLSCEQNLNHDAMYWYRQDPGQGLRLIYYSQIVNDFQKGDIAEGYSVSREKKESFPLTVTSAQKNPTAFYLCASSLGRGSNIQYFGAGTRLSVL.

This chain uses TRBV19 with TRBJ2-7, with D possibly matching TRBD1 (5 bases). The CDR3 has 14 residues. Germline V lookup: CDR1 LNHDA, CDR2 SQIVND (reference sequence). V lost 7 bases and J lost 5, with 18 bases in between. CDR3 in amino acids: CASKSQGSGHEQYF. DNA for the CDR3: TGTGCCAGTAAAAGTCAGGGATCTGGCCACGAGCAGTACTTC.

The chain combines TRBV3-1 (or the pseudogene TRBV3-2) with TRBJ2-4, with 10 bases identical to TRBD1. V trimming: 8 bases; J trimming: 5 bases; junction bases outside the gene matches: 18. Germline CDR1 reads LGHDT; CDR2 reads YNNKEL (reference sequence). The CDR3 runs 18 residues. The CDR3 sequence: CASSAGLLPGTGENIQYF. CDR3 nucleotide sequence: TGTGCCAGCTCCGCGGGACTATTACCCGGGACAGGGGAAAACATTCAGTACTTC.

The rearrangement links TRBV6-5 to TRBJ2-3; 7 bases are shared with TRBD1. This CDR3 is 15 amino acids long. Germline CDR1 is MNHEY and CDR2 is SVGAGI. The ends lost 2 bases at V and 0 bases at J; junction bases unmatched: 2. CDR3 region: CASSYRGLSTDTQYF. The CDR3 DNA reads TGTGCCAGCAGTTACAGGGGGCTGAGCACAGATACGCAGTATTTT.

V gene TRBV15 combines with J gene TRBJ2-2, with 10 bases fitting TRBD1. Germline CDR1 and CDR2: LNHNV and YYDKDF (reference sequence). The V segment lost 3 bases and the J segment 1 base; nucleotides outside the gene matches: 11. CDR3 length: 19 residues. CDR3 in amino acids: CATSRSTGGAYRNTGELFF. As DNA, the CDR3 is TGTGCCACCAGCAGGTCGACAGGGGGCGCATACCGGAACACCGGGGAGCTGTTTTTT.

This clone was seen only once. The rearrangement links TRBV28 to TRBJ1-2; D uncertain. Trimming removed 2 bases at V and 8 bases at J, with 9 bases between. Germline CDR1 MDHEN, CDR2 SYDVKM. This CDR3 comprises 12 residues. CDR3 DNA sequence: TGTGCCAGCAGTTTAACTTATCGCGGCTACACCTTC. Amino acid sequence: CASSLTYRGYTF.

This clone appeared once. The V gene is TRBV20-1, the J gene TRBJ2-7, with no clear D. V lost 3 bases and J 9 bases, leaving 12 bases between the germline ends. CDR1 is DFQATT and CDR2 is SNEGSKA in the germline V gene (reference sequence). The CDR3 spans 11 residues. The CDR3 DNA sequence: TGCAGTGCTAGCCGCCCACCCGGGCAGTACTTC. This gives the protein CSASRPPGQYF.

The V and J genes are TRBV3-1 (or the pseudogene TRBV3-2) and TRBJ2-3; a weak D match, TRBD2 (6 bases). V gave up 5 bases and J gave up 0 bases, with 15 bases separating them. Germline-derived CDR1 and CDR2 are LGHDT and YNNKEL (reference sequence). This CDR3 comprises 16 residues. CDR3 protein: CASSTHSGPSTDTQYF. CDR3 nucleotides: TGTGCCAGCAGCACCCATAGCGGTCCTAGCACAGATACGCAGTATTTT.

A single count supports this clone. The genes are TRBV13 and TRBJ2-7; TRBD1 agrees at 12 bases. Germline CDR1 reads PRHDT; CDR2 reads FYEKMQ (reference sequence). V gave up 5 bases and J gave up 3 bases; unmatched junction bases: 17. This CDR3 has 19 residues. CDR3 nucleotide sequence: TGTGCCAGCAGCCCCTCTCCGGGACAGGGGGCTCCTTGGGTCTACGAGCAGTACTTC. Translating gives CASSPSPGQGAPWVYEQYF.

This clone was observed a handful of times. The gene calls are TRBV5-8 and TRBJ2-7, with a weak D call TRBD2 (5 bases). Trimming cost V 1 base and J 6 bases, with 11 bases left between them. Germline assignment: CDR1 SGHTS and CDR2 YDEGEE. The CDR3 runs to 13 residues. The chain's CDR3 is CASSLSGRGEQYF. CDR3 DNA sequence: TGTGCCAGCAGCTTGTCGGGCCGGGGCGAGCAGTACTTC.

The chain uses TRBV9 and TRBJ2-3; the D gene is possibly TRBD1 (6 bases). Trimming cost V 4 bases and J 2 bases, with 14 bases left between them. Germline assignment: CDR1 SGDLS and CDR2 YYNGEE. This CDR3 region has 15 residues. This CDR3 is CASSPMDRSTDTQYF. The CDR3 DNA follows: TGTGCCAGCAGCCCTATGGACAGATCCACAGATACGCAGTATTTT. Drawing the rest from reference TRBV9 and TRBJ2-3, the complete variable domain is DSGVTQTPKHLITATGQRVTLRCSPRSGDLSVYWYQQSLDQGLQFLIQYYNGEERAKGNILERFSAQQFPDLHSELNLSSLELGDSALYFCASSPMDRSTDTQYFGPGTRLTVL.

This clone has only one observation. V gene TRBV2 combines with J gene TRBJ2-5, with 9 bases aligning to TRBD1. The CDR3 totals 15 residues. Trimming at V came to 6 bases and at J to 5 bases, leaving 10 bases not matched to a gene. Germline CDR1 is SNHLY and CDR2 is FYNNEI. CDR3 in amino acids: CASSGQGLHGETQYF. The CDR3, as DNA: TGTGCCAGCAGCGGACAGGGGCTCCACGGGGAGACCCAGTACTTC. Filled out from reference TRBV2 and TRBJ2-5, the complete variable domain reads EPEVTQTPSHQVTQMGQEVILRCVPISNHLYFYWYRQILGQKVEFLVSFYNNEISEKSEIFDDQFSVERPDGSNFTLKIRSTKLEDSAMYFCASSGQGLHGETQYFGPGTRLLVL.